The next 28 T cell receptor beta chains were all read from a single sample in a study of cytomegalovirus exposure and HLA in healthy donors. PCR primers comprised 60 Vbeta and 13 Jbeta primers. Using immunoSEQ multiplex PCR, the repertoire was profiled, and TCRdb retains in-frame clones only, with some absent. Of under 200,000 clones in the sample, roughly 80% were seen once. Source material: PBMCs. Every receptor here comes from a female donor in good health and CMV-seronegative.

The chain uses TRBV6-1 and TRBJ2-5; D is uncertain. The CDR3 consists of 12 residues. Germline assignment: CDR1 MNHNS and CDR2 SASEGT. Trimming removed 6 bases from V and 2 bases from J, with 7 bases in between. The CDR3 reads CASSDTQETQYF. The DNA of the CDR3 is TGTGCCAGCAGCGACACTCAAGAGACCCAGTACTTC.

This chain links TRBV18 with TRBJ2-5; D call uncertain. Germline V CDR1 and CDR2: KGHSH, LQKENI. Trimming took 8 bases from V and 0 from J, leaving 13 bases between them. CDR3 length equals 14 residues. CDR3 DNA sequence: TGTGCCAGCAATCGACGAGACAACCAAGAGACCCAGTACTTC. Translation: CASNRRDNQETQYF.

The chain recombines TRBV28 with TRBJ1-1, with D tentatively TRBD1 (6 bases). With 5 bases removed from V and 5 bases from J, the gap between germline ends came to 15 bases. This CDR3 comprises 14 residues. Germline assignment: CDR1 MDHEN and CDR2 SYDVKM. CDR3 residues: CASSLTGTETEAFF. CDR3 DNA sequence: TGTGCCAGCAGTCTAACAGGGACGGAAACTGAAGCTTTCTTT.

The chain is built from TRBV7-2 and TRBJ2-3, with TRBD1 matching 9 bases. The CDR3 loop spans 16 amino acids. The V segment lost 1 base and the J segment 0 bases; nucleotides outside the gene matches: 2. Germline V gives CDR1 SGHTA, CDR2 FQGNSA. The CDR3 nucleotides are TGTGCCAGCAGCTTAGACGGGACAGGGAGCACAGATACGCAGTATTTT. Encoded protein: CASSLDGTGSTDTQYF.

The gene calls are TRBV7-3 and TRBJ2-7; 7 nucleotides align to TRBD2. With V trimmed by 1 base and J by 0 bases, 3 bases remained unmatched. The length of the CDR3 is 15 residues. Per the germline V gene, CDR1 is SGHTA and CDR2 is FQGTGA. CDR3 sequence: CASSLRGGSSYEQYF. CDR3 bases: TGTGCCAGCAGCTTAAGGGGCGGGAGCTCCTACGAGCAGTACTTC.

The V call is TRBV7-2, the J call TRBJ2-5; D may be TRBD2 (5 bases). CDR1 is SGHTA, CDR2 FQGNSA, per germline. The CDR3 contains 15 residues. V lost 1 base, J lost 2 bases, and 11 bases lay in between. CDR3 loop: CASSLGPGFQETQYF. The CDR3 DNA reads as TGTGCCAGCAGCTTAGGGCCGGGGTTTCAAGAGACCCAGTACTTC.

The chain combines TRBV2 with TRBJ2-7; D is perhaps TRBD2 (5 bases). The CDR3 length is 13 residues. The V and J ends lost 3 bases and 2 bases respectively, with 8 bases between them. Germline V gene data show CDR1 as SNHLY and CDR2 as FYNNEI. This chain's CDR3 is CASSEEVTYEQYF. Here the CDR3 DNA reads TGTGCCAGCAGTGAGGAGGTTACCTACGAGCAGTACTTC.

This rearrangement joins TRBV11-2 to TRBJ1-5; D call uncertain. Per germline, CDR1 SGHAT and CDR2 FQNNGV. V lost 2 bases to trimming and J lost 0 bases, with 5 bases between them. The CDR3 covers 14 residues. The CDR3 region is CASSLSSSNQPQHF. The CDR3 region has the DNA TGTGCCAGCAGCTTATCATCTAGCAATCAGCCCCAGCATTTT.

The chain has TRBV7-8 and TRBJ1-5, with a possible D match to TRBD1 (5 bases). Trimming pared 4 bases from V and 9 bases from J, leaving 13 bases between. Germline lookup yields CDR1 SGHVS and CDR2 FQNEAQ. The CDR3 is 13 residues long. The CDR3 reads CASSSPGQRPQHF. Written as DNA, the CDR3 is TGTGCCAGCAGCTCCCCAGGACAACGGCCCCAGCATTTT. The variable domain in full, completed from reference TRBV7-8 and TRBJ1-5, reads GAGVSQSPRYKVAKRGQDVALRCDPISGHVSLFWYQQALGQGPEFLTYFQNEAQLDKSGLPSDRFFAERPEGSVSTLKIQRTQQEDSAVYLCASSSPGQRPQHFGDGTRLSIL.

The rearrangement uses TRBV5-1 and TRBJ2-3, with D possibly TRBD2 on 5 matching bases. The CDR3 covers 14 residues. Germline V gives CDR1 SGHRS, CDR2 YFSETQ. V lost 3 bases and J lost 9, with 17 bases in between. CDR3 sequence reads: CASSSYLTGGTQYF. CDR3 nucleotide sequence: TGCGCCAGCAGCTCTTACCTGACCGGCGGGACGCAGTATTTT.

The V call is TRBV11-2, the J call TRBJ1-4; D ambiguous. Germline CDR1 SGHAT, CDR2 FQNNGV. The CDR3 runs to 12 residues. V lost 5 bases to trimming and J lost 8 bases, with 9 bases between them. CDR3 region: CASSPNLEKLFF. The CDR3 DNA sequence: TGTGCCAGCAGCCCTAATCTGGAAAAACTGTTTTTT.

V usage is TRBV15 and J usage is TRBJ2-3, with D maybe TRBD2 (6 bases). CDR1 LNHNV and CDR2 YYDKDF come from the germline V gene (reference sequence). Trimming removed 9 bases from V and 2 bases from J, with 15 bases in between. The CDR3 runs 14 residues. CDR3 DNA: TGTGCCACTAACCCGGGACTCTTCACAGATACGCAGTATTTT. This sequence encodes CATNPGLFTDTQYF.

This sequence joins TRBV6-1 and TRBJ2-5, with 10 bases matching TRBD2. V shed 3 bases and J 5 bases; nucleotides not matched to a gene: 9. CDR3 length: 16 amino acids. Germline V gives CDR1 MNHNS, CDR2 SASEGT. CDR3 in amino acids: CASSELGLAGVETQYF. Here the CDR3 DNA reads TGTGCCAGCAGTGAGTTAGGGCTAGCGGGAGTGGAGACCCAGTACTTC.

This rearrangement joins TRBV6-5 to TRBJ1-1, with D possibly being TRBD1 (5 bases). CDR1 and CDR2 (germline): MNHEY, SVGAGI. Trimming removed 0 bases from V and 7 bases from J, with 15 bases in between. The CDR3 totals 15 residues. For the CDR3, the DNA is TGTGCCAGCAGTTACTCGAAGACGACAGCCATTGAAGCTTTCTTT. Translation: CASSYSKTTAIEAFF.

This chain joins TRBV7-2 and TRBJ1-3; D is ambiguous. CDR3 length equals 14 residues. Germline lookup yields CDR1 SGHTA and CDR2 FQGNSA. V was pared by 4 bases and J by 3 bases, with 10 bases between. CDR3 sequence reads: CASSSRGYGNTIYF. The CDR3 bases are TGTGCCAGCAGCTCCCGGGGTTATGGAAACACCATATATTTT. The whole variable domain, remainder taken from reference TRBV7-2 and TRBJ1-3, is GAGVSQSPSNKVTEKGKDVELRCDPISGHTALYWYRQSLGQGLEFLIYFQGNSAPDKSGLPSDRFSAERTGGSVSTLTIQRTQQEDSAVYLCASSSRGYGNTIYFGEGSWLTVV.

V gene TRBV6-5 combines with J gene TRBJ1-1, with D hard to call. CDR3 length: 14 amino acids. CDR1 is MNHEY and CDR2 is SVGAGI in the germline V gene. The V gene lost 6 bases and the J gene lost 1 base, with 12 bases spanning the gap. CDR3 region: CASRESAANTEAFF. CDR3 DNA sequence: TGTGCCAGCAGAGAGAGTGCGGCGAACACTGAAGCTTTCTTT.

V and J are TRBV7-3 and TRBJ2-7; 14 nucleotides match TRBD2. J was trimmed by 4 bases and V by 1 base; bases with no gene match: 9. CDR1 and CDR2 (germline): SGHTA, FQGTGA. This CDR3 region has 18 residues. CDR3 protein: CASSLKGPGLAGVYEQYF. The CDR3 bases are TGTGCCAGCAGCTTAAAGGGGCCGGGACTAGCGGGAGTTTACGAGCAGTACTTC.

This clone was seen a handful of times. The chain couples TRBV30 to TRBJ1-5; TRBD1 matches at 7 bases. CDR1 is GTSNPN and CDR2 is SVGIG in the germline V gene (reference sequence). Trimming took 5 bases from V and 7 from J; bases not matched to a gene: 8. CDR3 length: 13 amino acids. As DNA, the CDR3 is TGTGCCTGGGCCTCACAGGGGAAACAGCCCCAGCATTTT. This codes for CAWASQGKQPQHF. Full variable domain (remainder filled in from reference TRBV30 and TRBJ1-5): SQTIHQWPATLVQPVGSPLSLECTVEGTSNPNLYWYRQAAGRGLQLLFYSVGIGQISSEVPQNLSASRPQDRQFILSSKKLLLSDSGFYLCAWASQGKQPQHFGDGTRLSIL.

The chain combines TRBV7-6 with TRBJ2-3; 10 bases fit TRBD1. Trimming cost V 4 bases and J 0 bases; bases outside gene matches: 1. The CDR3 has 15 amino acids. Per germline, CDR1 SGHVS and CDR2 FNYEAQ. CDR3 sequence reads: CASSWGQGSTDTQYF. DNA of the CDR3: TGTGCCAGCAGCTGGGGACAGGGGAGCACAGATACGCAGTATTTT.

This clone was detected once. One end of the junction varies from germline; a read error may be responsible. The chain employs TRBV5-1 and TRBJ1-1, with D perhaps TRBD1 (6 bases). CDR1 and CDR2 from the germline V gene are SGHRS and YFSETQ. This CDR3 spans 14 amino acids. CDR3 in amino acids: CASSLDRPNTEAFF. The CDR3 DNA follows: TGCGCCAGCAGTTTGGACAGACCGAACACTGAAGCTTTCTTT.

CDR3 sequence reads: CASSSLSGGYTGELFF. The CDR3 DNA sequence: TGTGCCAGCAGCTCCTTAAGCGGGGGGTACACCGGGGAGCTGTTTTTT. The V call is TRBV14, the J call TRBJ2-2; 9 bases agree with TRBD2. Germline V lookup: CDR1 SGHDN, CDR2 FVKESK. The V and J ends lost 5 bases and 3 bases, in that order; junction bases with no gene match: 7. This CDR3 region has 16 residues.

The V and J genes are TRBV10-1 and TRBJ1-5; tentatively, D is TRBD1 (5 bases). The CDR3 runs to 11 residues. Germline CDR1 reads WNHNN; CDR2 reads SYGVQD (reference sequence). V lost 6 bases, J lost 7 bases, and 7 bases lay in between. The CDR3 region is CASRRGQPQHF. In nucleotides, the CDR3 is TGCGCCAGCAGAAGGGGACAGCCCCAGCATTTT.

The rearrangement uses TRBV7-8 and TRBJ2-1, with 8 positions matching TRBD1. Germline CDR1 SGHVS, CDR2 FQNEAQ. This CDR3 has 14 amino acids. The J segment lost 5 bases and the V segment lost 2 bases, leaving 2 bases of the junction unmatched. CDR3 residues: CASSLRDRNNEQFF. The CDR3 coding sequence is TGTGCCAGCAGCTTAAGGGACAGGAACAATGAGCAGTTCTTC.

CDR3 loop: CASSEFMGLRIYTQHF. CDR3 in DNA: TGTGCCAGCAGTGAATTTATGGGGCTTAGGATATATACCCAGCATTTT. The V call is TRBV6-1, the J call TRBJ1-5; perhaps TRBD1 as D (5 bases). CDR1 and CDR2 (germline): MNHNS, SASEGT. Trimming took off 2 bases at V and 11 bases at J, with 22 bases between the two ends. The CDR3 extends over 16 amino acids.

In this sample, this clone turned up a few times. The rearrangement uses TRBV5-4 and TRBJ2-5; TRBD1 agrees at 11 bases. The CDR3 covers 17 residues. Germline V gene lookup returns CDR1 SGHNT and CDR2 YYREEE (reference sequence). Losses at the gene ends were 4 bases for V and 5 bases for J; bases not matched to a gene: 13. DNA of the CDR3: TGTGCCAGCAGCCCGAACCCCGGGACAGGGGGAGGGGAGACCCAGTACTTC. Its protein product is CASSPNPGTGGGETQYF.

The CDR3 DNA reads TGTGCCAGCTCACCACGACAGACCGATCAGCCCCAGCATTTT. Translated: CASSPRQTDQPQHF. J is TRBJ1-5 and V is TRBV18; perhaps TRBD1 as D (5 bases). Germline-derived CDR1 and CDR2 are KGHSH and LQKENI. V shed 1 base and J shed 5 bases, with 9 bases lying between them. This CDR3 has 14 residues.

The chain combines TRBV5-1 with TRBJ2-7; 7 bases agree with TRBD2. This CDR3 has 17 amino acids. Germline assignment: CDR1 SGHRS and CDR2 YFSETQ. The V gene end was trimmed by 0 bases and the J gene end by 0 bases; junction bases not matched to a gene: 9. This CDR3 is CASSLGSGRSSSYEQYF. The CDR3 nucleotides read TGCGCCAGCAGCTTGGGTAGCGGGCGTTCTAGCTCCTACGAGCAGTACTTC.

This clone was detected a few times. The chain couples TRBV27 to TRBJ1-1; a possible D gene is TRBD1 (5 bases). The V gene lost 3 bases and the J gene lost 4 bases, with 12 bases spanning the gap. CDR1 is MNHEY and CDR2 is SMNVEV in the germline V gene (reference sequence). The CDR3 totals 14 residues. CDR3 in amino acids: CASSLGQGFTEAFF. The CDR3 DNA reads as TGTGCCAGCAGTTTGGGCCAGGGTTTCACTGAAGCTTTCTTT.